Reported below is one T cell receptor beta chain. This entry comes from a study of T cell responses to AZD1222 COVID-19 vaccine. The V and J ends lost 7 bases and 5 bases respectively, with 15 bases between them. Germline CDR1 is MNHEY and CDR2 is SMNVEV (reference sequence). The CDR3 runs 13 residues. Profiling relied on immunoSEQ multiplex PCR, and the TCRdb table lists in-frame clones only, not all of them. This sample contains about 140,000 clones. The chain uses TRBV27 and TRBJ2-7; D is possibly TRBD1 or TRBD2 (6 bases each). This TCR was recovered from an adult in good health. Material for sequencing was peripheral blood. The CDR3 coding sequence is TGTGCCAGCAAATCACAGGGACTCGACGAGCAGTACTTC. This encodes CASKSQGLDEQYF.